The 16 T cell receptor beta chains given below trace back to one sample, sequenced in a study of cytomegalovirus exposure and HLA in healthy donors. With 60 Vbeta and 13 Jbeta primers, the PCR was carried out. Sequencing used immunoSEQ multiplex PCR; TCRdb keeps in-frame clones, though not all of them. The profile shows over 150,000 clones, 80% of them singletons. What was sequenced was PBMCs. The source of these receptors is a man aged 25 to 45 in good health and CMV-seropositive.

The chain combines TRBV5-4 with TRBJ2-2, with a tentative D call TRBD2 (6 bases). The germline V gene encodes CDR1 SGHNT and CDR2 YYREEE (reference sequence). The CDR3 runs to 15 residues. Trimming shortened V by 5 bases and J by 0 bases, and 11 bases separated the two germline ends. The CDR3 nucleotides are TGTGCCAGCAGTTCGACTAGATCGAACACCGGGGAGCTGTTTTTT. This encodes CASSSTRSNTGELFF.

The rearrangement links TRBV19 to TRBJ1-1, with D possibly TRBD1 on 5 matching bases. Trimming shortened V by 1 base and J by 4 bases, and 10 bases separated the two germline ends. CDR1 is LNHDA, CDR2 SQIVND, per germline (reference sequence). The CDR3 has 14 residues. This CDR3 reads CASSIGGGSTEAFF. The CDR3 coding sequence is TGTGCCAGTAGTATAGGTGGGGGGAGCACTGAAGCTTTCTTT.

This rearrangement joins TRBV7-3 to TRBJ2-1, with 7 bases that match TRBD2. Germline CDR1 is SGHTA and CDR2 is FQGTGA. The length of the CDR3 is 15 residues. V lost 3 bases, J lost 2 bases, and 4 bases stayed unmatched. CDR3 in amino acids: CASSFSGLAYNEQFF. In DNA form, the CDR3 reads TGTGCCAGCAGCTTTTCAGGACTAGCCTACAATGAGCAGTTCTTC.

The chain carries TRBV6-5 and TRBJ1-2; maybe TRBD1 (6 bases). The germline V and J ends were trimmed by 5 bases and 4 bases, with 14 bases remaining between them. The CDR3 runs 14 residues. From germline, CDR1 is MNHEY and CDR2 SVGAGI. The CDR3 region has the DNA TGTGCCAGCAGTAAGGACAGAAACCTCTATGGCTACACCTTC. Translated, it gives CASSKDRNLYGYTF.

In its sample, this clone was seen once. The chain links TRBV5-4 to TRBJ2-2, with TRBD2 identical over 10 bases. The CDR3 spans 16 residues. Unmatched junction bases numbered 6, after V lost 0 bases and J lost 7 bases. CDR1 is SGHNT and CDR2 is YYREEE in the germline V gene (reference sequence). The CDR3 nucleotides read TGTGCCAGCAGCTTGGGGCTAGCGGGAGTGGGCGGGGAGCTGTTTTTT. Translation gives CASSLGLAGVGGELFF.

The gene calls are TRBV5-6 and TRBJ1-5; 9 bases match TRBD1. The CDR3 extends over 14 amino acids. CDR1 is SGHDT, CDR2 YYEEEE, per germline. Unmatched junction bases numbered 6, after V lost 4 bases and J lost 7 bases. CDR3: CASSPGQGVQPQHF. CDR3 bases: TGTGCCAGCAGCCCGGGACAGGGTGTACAGCCCCAGCATTTT.

The chain uses TRBV4-3 and TRBJ2-3; 12 positions agree with TRBD2. V shed 2 bases and J 1 base; nucleotides not matched to a gene: 7. The germline V gene has CDR1 LGHNA and CDR2 YSLEER. The CDR3 extends over 18 amino acids. The CDR3 sequence: CASSQRLAGGPGTDTQYF. In DNA form, the CDR3 reads TGCGCCAGCAGCCAACGTCTAGCGGGGGGGCCGGGCACAGATACGCAGTATTTT.

This clone was seen only a few times. The V gene is TRBV6-1, the J gene TRBJ2-7; 7 bases line up with TRBD2. V dropped 3 bases and J dropped 5; count of bases not matched to a gene: 4. The CDR3 length is 13 residues. Germline V gene data show CDR1 as MNHNS and CDR2 as SASEGT. CDR3 in DNA: TGTGCCAGCAGTGAGGGGGGGGACCACGAGCAGTACTTC. It yields the protein CASSEGGDHEQYF.

V gene TRBV25-1 combines with J gene TRBJ2-1; D ambiguous. CDR3 size: 16 residues. V was pared by 5 bases and J by 4 bases, with 18 bases between. CDR1 and CDR2 (germline): MGHDK, SYGVNS. The CDR3 is CASSLPSAAMYNEQFF. DNA of the CDR3: TGTGCCAGCAGTCTCCCTTCGGCGGCCATGTACAATGAGCAGTTCTTC.

The rearrangement links TRBV19 to TRBJ2-7, with a possible D match to TRBD1 (5 bases). The CDR3 contains 17 residues. CDR1 and CDR2 from the germline V gene are LNHDA and SQIVND (reference sequence). The ends were cut back, 3 bases at V and 4 bases at J, with 22 bases in the middle. CDR3 amino acids: CASSMRPGYPTPYEQYF. CDR3 coding DNA: TGTGCCAGTAGTATGAGGCCAGGGTACCCCACCCCTTACGAGCAGTACTTC.

The CDR3 here is CASSPFRGAGTEAFF. CDR3 sequence (DNA): TGTGCCAGCAGCCCGTTCCGGGGGGCTGGCACTGAAGCTTTCTTT. The chain joins TRBV27 to TRBJ1-1; D is possibly TRBD1 (6 bases). CDR1 and CDR2 from the germline V gene are MNHEY and SMNVEV (reference sequence). V was trimmed by 6 bases and J by 4 bases, leaving 18 bases between them. This CDR3 has 15 amino acids.

The chain employs TRBV7-2 and TRBJ2-5, with 12 nucleotides matching TRBD2. This CDR3 is 16 amino acids long. Germline-derived CDR1 and CDR2 are SGHTA and FQGNSA. Unmatched junction bases numbered 2, after V lost 0 bases and J lost 3 bases. DNA of the CDR3: TGTGCCAGCAGCTTAGCCCGACTAGCGGGGGAAGAGACCCAGTACTTC. This codes for CASSLARLAGEETQYF. Full variable domain (remainder filled in from reference TRBV7-2 and TRBJ2-5): GAGVSQSPSNKVTEKGKDVELRCDPISGHTALYWYRQSLGQGLEFLIYFQGNSAPDKSGLPSDRFSAERTGGSVSTLTIQRTQQEDSAVYLCASSLARLAGEETQYFGPGTRLLVL.

This chain links TRBV5-5 with TRBJ1-1; TRBD1 matches at 8 bases. The CDR3 totals 14 residues. J lost 6 bases, V lost 4 bases, and 8 bases had no gene match. Germline lookup yields CDR1 SGHKS and CDR2 YYEKEE (reference sequence). CDR3 nucleotides: TGTGCCAGCAGCGCAGCCAGGGGGCCTTCTGAAGCTTTCTTT. Protein product: CASSAARGPSEAFF.

The chain carries TRBV5-1 and TRBJ2-7; 7 nucleotides match TRBD1. Trimming at V came to 3 bases and at J to 7 bases, leaving 10 bases not matched to a gene. Looked up from germline, CDR1 is SGHRS and CDR2 is YFSETQ. CDR3 size: 14 residues. The CDR3 nucleotides are TGCGCCAGCAGCTATACTGACCCGACAGGGGAGCAGTACTTC. Its translation is CASSYTDPTGEQYF.

The chain is built from TRBV5-1 and TRBJ1-1; D is perhaps TRBD1 (6 bases). The CDR3 loop spans 14 amino acids. Germline lookup yields CDR1 SGHRS and CDR2 YFSETQ. The V end was cut by 7 bases, the J end by 1 base, with 14 bases between. For the CDR3, the DNA is TGCGCCAGCCGTTGGGACAACGGGAACACTGAAGCTTTCTTT. Translated, it gives CASRWDNGNTEAFF.

The J gene is TRBJ1-1, the V gene TRBV9; 9 bases map to TRBD1. The CDR3 is made up of 14 amino acids. Germline V lookup: CDR1 SGDLS, CDR2 YYNGEE. Unmatched junction bases numbered 4, after V lost 4 bases and J lost 3 bases. Here the CDR3 DNA reads TGTGCCAGCAGCCCCGGGACAGGGCACACTGAAGCTTTCTTT. This translates into CASSPGTGHTEAFF.